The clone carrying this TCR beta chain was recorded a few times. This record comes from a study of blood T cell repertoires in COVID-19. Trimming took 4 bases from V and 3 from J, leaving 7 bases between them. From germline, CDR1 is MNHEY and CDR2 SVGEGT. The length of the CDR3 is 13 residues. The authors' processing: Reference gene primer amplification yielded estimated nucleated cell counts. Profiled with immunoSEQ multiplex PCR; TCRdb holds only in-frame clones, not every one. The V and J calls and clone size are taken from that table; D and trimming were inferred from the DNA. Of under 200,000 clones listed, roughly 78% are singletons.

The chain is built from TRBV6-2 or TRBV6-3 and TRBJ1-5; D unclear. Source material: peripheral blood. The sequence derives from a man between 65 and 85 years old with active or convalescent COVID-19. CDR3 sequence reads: CASSFRDNQPQHF. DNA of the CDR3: TGTGCCAGCAGTTTTCGGGACAATCAGCCCCAGCATTTT.